This TCR beta chain originates from a study of Graves' ophthalmopathy and Graves' hyperthyroidism. Using RNA transcripts, the TCR beta CDR3 regions were amplified. First-round RT-PCR with HTBI primers preceded a second-round multiplex PCR. TCRdb re-analysed the multiplex PCR reads in MiXCR, keeping a single row per CDR3 protein. The sample consists of hundreds of thousands of distinct CDR3 sequences, approximately 21% of them appearing once. Germline V gives CDR1 SGDLS, CDR2 YYNGEE. This CDR3 has 16 amino acids. With V trimmed by 2 bases and J by 5 bases, 11 bases remained unmatched. In this sample, this clonotype turned up a few times.

The chain uses TRBV9 and TRBJ2-5, with 8 positions matching TRBD2. Sequenced material: peripheral blood. The TCR was taken from a young woman with stable Graves' hyperthyroidism. Some clones in this sample may be carry-over from other donors' samples. The CDR3 nucleotides are TGTGCCAGCAGCGTCACCCCGACTAGCGACGGCGAGACCCAGTACTTC. It translates to CASSVTPTSDGETQYF.